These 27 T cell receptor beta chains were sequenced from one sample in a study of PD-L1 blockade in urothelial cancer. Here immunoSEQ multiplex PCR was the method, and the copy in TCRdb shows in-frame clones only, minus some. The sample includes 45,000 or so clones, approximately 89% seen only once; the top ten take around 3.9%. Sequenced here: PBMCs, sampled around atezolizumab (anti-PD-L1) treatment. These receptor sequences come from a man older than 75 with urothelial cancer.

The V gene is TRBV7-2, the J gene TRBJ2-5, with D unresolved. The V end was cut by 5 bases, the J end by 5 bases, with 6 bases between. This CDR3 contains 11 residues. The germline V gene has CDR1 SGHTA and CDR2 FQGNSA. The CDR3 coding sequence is TGTGCCAGCAGCGTGAGTGAGACCCAGTACTTC. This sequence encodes CASSVSETQYF.

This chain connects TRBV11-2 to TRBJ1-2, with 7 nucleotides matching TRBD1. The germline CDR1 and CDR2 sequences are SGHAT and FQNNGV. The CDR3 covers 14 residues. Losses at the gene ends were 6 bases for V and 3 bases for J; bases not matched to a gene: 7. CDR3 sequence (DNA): TGTGCCAGCAGGGCGCCCGGACAGGACTATGGCTACACCTTC. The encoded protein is CASRAPGQDYGYTF.

The chain's CDR3 is CASSELAGGQYF. DNA of the CDR3: TGTGCCAGCAGTGAATTGGCGGGAGGGCAGTATTTT. The rearrangement links TRBV25-1 to TRBJ2-3; 8 nucleotides agree with TRBD2. The V gene's germline CDR1 is MGHDK and CDR2 SYGVNS. The CDR3 extends over 12 amino acids. Trimming at V came to 1 base and at J to 11 bases, leaving 2 bases not matched to a gene.

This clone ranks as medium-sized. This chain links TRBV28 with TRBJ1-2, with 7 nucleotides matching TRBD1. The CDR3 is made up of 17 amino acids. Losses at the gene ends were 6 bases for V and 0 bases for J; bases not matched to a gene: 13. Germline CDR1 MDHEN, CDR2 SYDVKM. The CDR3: CASSSDRDLIPNYGYTF. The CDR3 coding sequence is TGTGCCAGCAGCTCTGACAGGGACCTTATTCCTAACTATGGCTACACCTTC.

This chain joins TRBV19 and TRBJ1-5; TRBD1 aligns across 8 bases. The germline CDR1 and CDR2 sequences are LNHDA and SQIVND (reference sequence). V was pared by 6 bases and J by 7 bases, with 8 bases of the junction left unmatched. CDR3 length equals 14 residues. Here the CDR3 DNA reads TGTGCCAGTAGACCCGGACAGGGCTGGCAGCCCCAGCATTTT. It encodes CASRPGQGWQPQHF.

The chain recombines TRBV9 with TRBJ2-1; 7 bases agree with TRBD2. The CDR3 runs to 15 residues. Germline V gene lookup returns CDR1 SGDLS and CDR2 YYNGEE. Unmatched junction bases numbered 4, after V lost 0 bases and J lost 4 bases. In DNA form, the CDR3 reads TGTGCCAGCAGCGTAGGGCTAGCGGAATACAATGAGCAGTTCTTC. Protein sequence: CASSVGLAEYNEQFF. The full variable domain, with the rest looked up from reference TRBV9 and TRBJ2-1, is DSGVTQTPKHLITATGQRVTLRCSPRSGDLSVYWYQQSLDQGLQFLIQYYNGEERAKGNILERFSAQQFPDLHSELNLSSLELGDSALYFCASSVGLAEYNEQFFGPGTRLTVL.

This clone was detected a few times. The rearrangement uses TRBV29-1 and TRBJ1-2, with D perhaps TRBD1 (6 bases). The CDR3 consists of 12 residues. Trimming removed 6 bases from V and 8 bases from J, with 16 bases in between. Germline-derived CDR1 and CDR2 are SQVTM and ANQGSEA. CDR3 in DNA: TGCAGCGTCCGCCGGGACATCGAGGGCTACACCTTC. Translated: CSVRRDIEGYTF.

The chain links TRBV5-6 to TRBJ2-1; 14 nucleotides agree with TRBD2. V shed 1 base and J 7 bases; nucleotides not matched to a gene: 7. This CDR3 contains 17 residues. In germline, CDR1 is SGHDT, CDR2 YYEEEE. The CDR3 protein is CASSLSGLAGVENEQFF. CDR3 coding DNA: TGTGCCAGCAGCTTGTCGGGACTAGCGGGAGTAGAGAATGAGCAGTTCTTC.

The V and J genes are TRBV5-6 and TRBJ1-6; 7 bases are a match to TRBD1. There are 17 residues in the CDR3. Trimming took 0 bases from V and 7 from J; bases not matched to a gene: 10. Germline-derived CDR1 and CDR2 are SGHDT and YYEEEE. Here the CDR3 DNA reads TGTGCCAGCAGCTTGGGGGGGTGGGACAGACGCAATTCACCCCTCCACTTT. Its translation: CASSLGGWDRRNSPLHF.

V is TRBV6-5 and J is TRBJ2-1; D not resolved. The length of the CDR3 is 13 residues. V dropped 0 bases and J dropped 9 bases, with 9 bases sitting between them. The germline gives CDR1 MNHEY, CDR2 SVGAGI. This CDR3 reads CASSYSRSAEQFF. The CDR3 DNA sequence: TGTGCCAGCAGTTACTCGAGAAGTGCTGAGCAGTTCTTC.

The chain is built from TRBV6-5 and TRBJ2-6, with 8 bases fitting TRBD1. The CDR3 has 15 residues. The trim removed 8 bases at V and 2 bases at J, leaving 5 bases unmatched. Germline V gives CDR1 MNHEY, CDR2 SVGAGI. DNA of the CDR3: TGTGCCAGCGGGCAGGGGGCGGCTGGGGCCAACGTCCTGACTTTC. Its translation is CASGQGAAGANVLTF.

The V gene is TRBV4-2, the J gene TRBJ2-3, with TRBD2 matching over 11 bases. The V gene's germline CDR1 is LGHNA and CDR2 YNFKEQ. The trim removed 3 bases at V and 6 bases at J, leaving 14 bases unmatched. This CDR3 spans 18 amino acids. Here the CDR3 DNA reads TGTGCCAGCAGCCAGGATACTAGCGGGAGTTTGGTAGGTGATACGCAGTATTTT. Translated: CASSQDTSGSLVGDTQYF.

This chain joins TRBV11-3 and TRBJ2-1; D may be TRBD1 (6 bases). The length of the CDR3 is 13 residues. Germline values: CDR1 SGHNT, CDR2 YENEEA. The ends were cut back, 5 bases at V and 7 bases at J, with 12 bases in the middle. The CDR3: CASSRGGMNEQFF. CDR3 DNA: TGTGCCAGCAGCCGAGGGGGAATGAATGAGCAGTTCTTC.

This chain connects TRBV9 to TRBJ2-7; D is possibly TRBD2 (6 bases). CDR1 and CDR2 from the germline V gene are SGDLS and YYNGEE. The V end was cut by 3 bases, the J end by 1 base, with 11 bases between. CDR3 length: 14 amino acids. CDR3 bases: TGTGCCAGCAGCGCCGACGGGAGATCCTACGAGCAGTACTTC. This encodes CASSADGRSYEQYF. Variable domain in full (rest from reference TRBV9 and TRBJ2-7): DSGVTQTPKHLITATGQRVTLRCSPRSGDLSVYWYQQSLDQGLQFLIQYYNGEERAKGNILERFSAQQFPDLHSELNLSSLELGDSALYFCASSADGRSYEQYFGPGTRLTVT.

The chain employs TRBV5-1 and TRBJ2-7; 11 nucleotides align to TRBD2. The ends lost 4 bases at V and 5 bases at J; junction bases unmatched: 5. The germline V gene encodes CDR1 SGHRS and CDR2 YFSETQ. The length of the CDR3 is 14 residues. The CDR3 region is CASSGTSGGDEQYF. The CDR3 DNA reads TGCGCCAGCAGCGGGACTAGCGGAGGGGACGAGCAGTACTTC.

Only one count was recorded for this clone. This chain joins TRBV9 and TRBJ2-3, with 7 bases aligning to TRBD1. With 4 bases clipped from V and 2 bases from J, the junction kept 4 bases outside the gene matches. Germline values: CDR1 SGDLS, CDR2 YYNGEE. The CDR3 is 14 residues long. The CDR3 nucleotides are TGTGCCAGCAGCACGGGACAGCCCACAGATACGCAGTATTTT. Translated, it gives CASSTGQPTDTQYF.

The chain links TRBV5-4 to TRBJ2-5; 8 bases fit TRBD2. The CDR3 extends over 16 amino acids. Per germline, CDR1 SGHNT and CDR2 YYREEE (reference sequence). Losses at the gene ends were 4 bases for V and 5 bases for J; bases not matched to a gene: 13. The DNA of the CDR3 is TGTGCCAGCAGCGCCACTAGCGGAGGACCCCAGGAGACCCAGTACTTC. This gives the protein CASSATSGGPQETQYF.

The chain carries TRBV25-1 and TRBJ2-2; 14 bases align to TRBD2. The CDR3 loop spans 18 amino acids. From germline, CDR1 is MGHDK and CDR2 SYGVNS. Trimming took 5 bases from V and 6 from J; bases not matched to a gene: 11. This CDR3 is CASSSPLRLAGGAGELFF. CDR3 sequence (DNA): TGTGCCAGCAGTAGCCCCCTGCGACTAGCGGGAGGGGCCGGGGAGCTGTTTTTT.

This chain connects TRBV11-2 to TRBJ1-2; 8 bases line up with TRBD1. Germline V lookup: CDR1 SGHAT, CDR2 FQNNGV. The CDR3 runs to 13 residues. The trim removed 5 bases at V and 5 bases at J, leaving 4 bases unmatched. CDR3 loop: CASSLDREYGYTF. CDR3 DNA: TGTGCCAGCAGCCTGGACAGGGAATATGGCTACACCTTC.

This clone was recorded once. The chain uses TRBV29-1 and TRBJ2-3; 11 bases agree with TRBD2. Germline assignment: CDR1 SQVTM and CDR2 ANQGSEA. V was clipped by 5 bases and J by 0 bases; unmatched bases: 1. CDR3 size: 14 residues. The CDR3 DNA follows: TGCAGCGTTATAGCGGGAGGGAGCACAGATACGCAGTATTTT. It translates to CSVIAGGSTDTQYF.

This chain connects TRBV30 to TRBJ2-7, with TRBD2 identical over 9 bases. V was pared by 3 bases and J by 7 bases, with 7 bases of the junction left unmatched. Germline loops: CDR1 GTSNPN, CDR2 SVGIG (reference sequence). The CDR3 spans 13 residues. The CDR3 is CAWRVSGSREQYF. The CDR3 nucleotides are TGTGCCTGGAGGGTTAGCGGGAGTCGTGAGCAGTACTTC.

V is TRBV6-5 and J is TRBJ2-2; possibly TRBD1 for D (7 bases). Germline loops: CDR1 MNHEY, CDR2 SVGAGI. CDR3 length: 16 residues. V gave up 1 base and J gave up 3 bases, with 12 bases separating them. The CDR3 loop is CASSYLSRGDTGELFF. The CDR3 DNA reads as TGTGCCAGCAGTTACTTGAGCAGGGGGGACACCGGGGAGCTGTTTTTT.

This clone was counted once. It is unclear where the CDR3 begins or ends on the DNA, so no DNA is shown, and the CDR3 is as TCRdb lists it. The CDR3 here is CARSREQFFGPGTRLTVQFF. The V call is TRBV30, the J call TRBJ2-1; the table's D call TRBD1 went unverified against the DNA. Germline CDR1 reads GTSNPN; CDR2 reads SVGIG (reference sequence). The CDR3 has 20 residues if both end residues are counted.

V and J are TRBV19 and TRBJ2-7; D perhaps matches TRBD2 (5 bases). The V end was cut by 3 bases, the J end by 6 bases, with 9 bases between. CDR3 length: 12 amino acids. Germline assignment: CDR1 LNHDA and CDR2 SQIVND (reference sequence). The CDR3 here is CASSITRGEQYF. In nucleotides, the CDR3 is TGTGCCAGTAGTATCACTCGGGGCGAGCAGTACTTC.

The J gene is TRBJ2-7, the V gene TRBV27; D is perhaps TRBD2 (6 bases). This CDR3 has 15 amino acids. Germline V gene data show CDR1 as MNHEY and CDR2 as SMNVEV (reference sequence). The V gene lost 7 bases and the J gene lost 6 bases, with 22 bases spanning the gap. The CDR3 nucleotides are TGTGCCAGCACAATATCTAGCGCCGCGCGTGGCGAGCAGTACTTC. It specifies CASTISSAARGEQYF.

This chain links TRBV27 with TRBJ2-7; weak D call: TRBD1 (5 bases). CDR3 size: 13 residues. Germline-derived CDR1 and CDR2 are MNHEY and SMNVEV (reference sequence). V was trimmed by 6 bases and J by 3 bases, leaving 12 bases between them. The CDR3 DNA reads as TGTGCCAGCAGACCTCAGGGCTACTACGAGCAGTACTTC. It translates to CASRPQGYYEQYF.

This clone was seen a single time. The CDR3 region has the DNA TGCGCCAGCAGCCAATCTCTAGCGGGAACCATTGAGCAGTTCTTC. Translation: CASSQSLAGTIEQFF. The chain uses TRBV4-1 and TRBJ2-1; TRBD2 matches at 9 bases. The ends lost 2 bases at V and 9 bases at J; junction bases unmatched: 8. Germline lookup yields CDR1 MGHRA and CDR2 YSYEKL. The CDR3 sequence is 15 residues long.